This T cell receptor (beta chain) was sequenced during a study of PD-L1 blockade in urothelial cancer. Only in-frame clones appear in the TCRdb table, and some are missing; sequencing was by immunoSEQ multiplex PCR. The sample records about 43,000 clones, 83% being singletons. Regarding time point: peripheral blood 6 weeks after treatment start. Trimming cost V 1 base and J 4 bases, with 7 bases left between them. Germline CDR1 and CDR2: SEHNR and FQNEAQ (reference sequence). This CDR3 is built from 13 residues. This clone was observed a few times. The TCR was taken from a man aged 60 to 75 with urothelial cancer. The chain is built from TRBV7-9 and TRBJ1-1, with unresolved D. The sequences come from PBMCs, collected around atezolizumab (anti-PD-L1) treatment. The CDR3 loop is CASSLEQITEAFF. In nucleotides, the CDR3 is TGTGCCAGCAGCTTAGAACAGATCACTGAAGCTTTCTTT.